This entry lists 21 T cell receptor beta chains sequenced from one sample in a study of blood T cell repertoires in COVID-19. This table comes from immunoSEQ multiplex PCR, and its TCRdb copy is limited to in-frame clones, with some not included. The table records 190,000 or so clones, more than 70% of them present only once. The sequencing sample was made of peripheral blood. The receptors here all came from a man aged 50-60 years with active or convalescent COVID-19.

CDR3 DNA sequence: TGTGCCAGTAGTATAGGGGCACTTAACACTGAAGCTTTCTTT. Its translation: CASSIGALNTEAFF. The chain combines TRBV19 with TRBJ1-1, with D unclear. This CDR3 is 14 amino acids long. V was pared by 1 base and J by 2 bases, with 8 bases between. Germline V gives CDR1 LNHDA, CDR2 SQIVND (reference sequence).

V and J are TRBV7-6 and TRBJ2-6; 8 bases fit TRBD1. Trimming removed 2 bases from V and 4 bases from J; junction bases left unmatched: 7. Germline CDR1 reads SGHVS; CDR2 reads FNYEAQ. This CDR3 has 17 residues. CDR3 DNA: TGTGCCAGCAGCTTACCACCAGGGGGCACAGGGGCCAACGTCCTGACTTTC. Protein product: CASSLPPGGTGANVLTF.

The chain recombines TRBV3-1 (or the pseudogene TRBV3-2) with TRBJ2-5; tentative D call: TRBD2 (6 bases). V lost 1 base to trimming and J lost 1 base, with 13 bases between them. Looked up from germline, CDR1 is LGHDT and CDR2 is YNNKEL (reference sequence). This CDR3 region has 16 residues. The CDR3: CASSQVGGTGQETQYF. As DNA, the CDR3 is TGTGCCAGCAGCCAAGTTGGGGGGACTGGCCAAGAGACCCAGTACTTC.

This clone was seen just once. The chain is built from TRBV10-1 and TRBJ1-4, with 7 bases lining up with TRBD1. The J segment lost 7 bases and the V segment lost 1 base, leaving 6 bases of the junction unmatched. The CDR3 covers 15 residues. Germline V gene data show CDR1 as WNHNN and CDR2 as SYGVQD (reference sequence). The CDR3 nucleotides read TGCGCCAGCAGTGAGTACAGGGGACGCGTTGAAAAACTGTTTTTT. Its protein is CASSEYRGRVEKLFF.

The chain is built from TRBV2 and TRBJ1-5, with a possible D match to TRBD1 (5 bases). In germline, CDR1 is SNHLY, CDR2 FYNNEI. The CDR3 is 16 amino acids. V lost 1 base, J lost 9 bases, and 19 bases lay in between. Here the CDR3 reads CASSEEGLGGAGPQHF. CDR3 sequence (DNA): TGTGCCAGCAGTGAAGAAGGGTTGGGGGGTGCCGGGCCCCAGCATTTT. Complete variable domain (other parts from reference TRBV2 and TRBJ1-5): EPEVTQTPSHQVTQMGQEVILRCVPISNHLYFYWYRQILGQKVEFLVSFYNNEISEKSEIFDDQFSVERPDGSNFTLKIRSTKLEDSAMYFCASSEEGLGGAGPQHFGDGTRLSIL.

This chain connects TRBV19 to TRBJ1-2; TRBD1 matches 9 bases. J lost 4 bases, V lost 8 bases, and 8 bases had no gene match. The CDR3 loop spans 14 amino acids. Germline CDR1 is LNHDA and CDR2 is SQIVND (reference sequence). For the CDR3, the DNA is TGTGCCAGTCTCGGGACAGGGAGGACCTATGGCTACACCTTC. This encodes CASLGTGRTYGYTF.

The V and J genes are TRBV5-6 and TRBJ1-2; maybe TRBD1 (6 bases). The V gene's germline CDR1 is SGHDT and CDR2 YYEEEE. Trimming left V 0 bases short and J 4 bases short, with 13 bases between. The CDR3 is 15 residues long. The CDR3 DNA reads as TGTGCCAGCAGCTTGGCCGGGGGGGCGGTCTATGGCTACACCTTC. Its translation is CASSLAGGAVYGYTF.

Comments on this clone: The same CDR3 is also encoded by other DNA sequences in this sample. J is TRBJ1-3 and V is TRBV18, with D maybe TRBD1 (5 bases). Trimming took off 2 bases at V and 1 base at J, with 9 bases between the two ends. There are 15 residues in the CDR3. Germline loops: CDR1 KGHSH, CDR2 LQKENI. DNA of the CDR3: TGTGCCAGCTCACCAGCCGGGGGATCTGGAAACACCATATATTTT. Its translation is CASSPAGGSGNTIYF.

This clone was detected once. The chain joins TRBV19 to TRBJ1-1; 7 nucleotides agree with TRBD1. V was pared by 5 bases and J by 3 bases, with 6 bases of the junction left unmatched. The CDR3 is 14 amino acids. The germline CDR1 and CDR2 sequences are LNHDA and SQIVND (reference sequence). CDR3 sequence reads: CASSWDSGDTEAFF. The CDR3 bases are TGTGCCAGTAGTTGGGACAGTGGGGACACTGAAGCTTTCTTT.

The chain employs TRBV19 and TRBJ2-7; D ambiguous. Trimming took off 0 bases at V and 0 bases at J, with 12 bases between the two ends. This CDR3 comprises 16 residues. CDR1 is LNHDA, CDR2 SQIVND, per germline (reference sequence). In nucleotides, the CDR3 is TGTGCCAGTAGTATAGACAGTGCGGCCACCTCCTACGAGCAGTACTTC. The encoded protein is CASSIDSAATSYEQYF.

The chain links TRBV11-2 to TRBJ2-3, with 7 positions matching TRBD1. Trimming cost V 3 bases and J 5 bases; bases outside gene matches: 5. Germline V gene lookup returns CDR1 SGHAT and CDR2 FQNNGV. The CDR3 contains 14 residues. CDR3 region: CASSFGAGGDTQYF. DNA of the CDR3: TGTGCCAGCAGCTTCGGCGCAGGGGGAGATACGCAGTATTTT.

The chain recombines TRBV30 with TRBJ1-2; no definite D call. This CDR3 has 14 residues. From germline, CDR1 is GTSNPN and CDR2 SVGIG (reference sequence). V shed 5 bases and J shed 3 bases, with 16 bases lying between them. The DNA of the CDR3 is TGTGCCTGGTCGCCGGGAAGAAGGCACTATGGCTACACCTTC. Residues: CAWSPGRRHYGYTF.

This chain joins TRBV9 and TRBJ2-1; TRBD2 matches at 10 bases. The CDR3 spans 16 residues. J was trimmed by 8 bases and V by 0 bases; bases with no gene match: 8. Germline values: CDR1 SGDLS, CDR2 YYNGEE. In nucleotides, the CDR3 is TGTGCCAGCAGCGTAGTGGCGAGCGGGAGGGTCGATGAGCAGTTCTTC. It encodes CASSVVASGRVDEQFF.

The chain couples TRBV5-1 to TRBJ2-2; 8 bases fit TRBD1. V lost 3 bases, J lost 6 bases, and 13 bases stayed unmatched. This CDR3 is 17 amino acids long. Germline V gene data show CDR1 as SGHRS and CDR2 as YFSETQ. CDR3 sequence: CASSSLFQGAEAGELFF. The CDR3 DNA sequence: TGCGCCAGCAGCTCCCTCTTCCAGGGGGCGGAAGCCGGGGAGCTGTTTTTT.

The chain joins TRBV10-2 to TRBJ1-2, with D possibly being TRBD1 (5 bases). Trimming removed 5 bases from V and 5 bases from J, with 12 bases in between. Germline-derived CDR1 and CDR2 are WSHSY and SAAADI. CDR3 length equals 13 residues. The CDR3 bases are TGCGCCAGCAGTTCAGGGTATCGGTATGGCTACACCTTC. Protein sequence: CASSSGYRYGYTF.

This clone appeared a single time. This chain uses TRBV5-4 with TRBJ2-7; TRBD2 agrees at 7 bases. The CDR3 totals 15 residues. With 0 bases clipped from V and 4 bases from J, the junction kept 7 bases outside the gene matches. Germline V gives CDR1 SGHNT, CDR2 YYREEE (reference sequence). The CDR3 loop reads CASSLASSGPYEQYF. The CDR3, as DNA: TGTGCCAGCAGCTTGGCTTCTAGCGGACCTTACGAGCAGTACTTC.

In its sample, this clone was seen once. This CDR3 is CASSFPAWTGDYGYTF. CDR3 bases: TGTGCCAGCAGCTTCCCTGCATGGACAGGGGACTATGGCTACACCTTC. The chain links TRBV5-4 to TRBJ1-2; 9 bases are shared with TRBD1. Looked up from germline, CDR1 is SGHNT and CDR2 is YYREEE (reference sequence). The CDR3 has 16 residues. V shed 2 bases and J 3 bases; nucleotides not matched to a gene: 8.

The J gene is TRBJ1-2, the V gene TRBV6-5; TRBD1 matches at 8 bases. V gave up 5 bases and J gave up 9 bases; unmatched junction bases: 11. CDR1 MNHEY and CDR2 SVGAGI come from the germline V gene. This CDR3 contains 14 residues. This CDR3 reads CASSNMDRANSYTF. CDR3 bases: TGTGCCAGCAGTAATATGGACAGGGCTAATAGCTACACCTTC.

The genes are TRBV5-4 and TRBJ2-2, with D possibly TRBD1 on 5 matching bases. With 4 bases removed from V and 5 bases from J, the gap between germline ends came to 18 bases. The CDR3 is 16 amino acids. Per germline, CDR1 SGHNT and CDR2 YYREEE (reference sequence). The CDR3 sequence: CASSQPPLGDTGELFF. The CDR3 bases are TGTGCCAGCAGCCAGCCACCTCTAGGGGATACCGGGGAGCTGTTTTTT. Combining the CDR3 with reference TRBV5-4 and TRBJ2-2 gives the whole variable domain ETGVTQSPTHLIKTRGQQVTLRCSSQSGHNTVSWYQQALGQGPQFIFQYYREEENGRGNFPPRFSGLQFPNYSSELNVNALELDDSALYLCASSQPPLGDTGELFFGEGSRLTVL.

The rearrangement links TRBV27 to TRBJ2-3, with 8 bases aligning to TRBD2. V lost 7 bases, J lost 0 bases, and 9 bases stayed unmatched. This CDR3 region has 16 residues. Germline CDR1 is MNHEY and CDR2 is SMNVEV (reference sequence). The CDR3 sequence is CASTAGVAGSTDTQYF. In DNA form, the CDR3 reads TGTGCCAGCACGGCCGGGGTAGCGGGAAGCACAGATACGCAGTATTTT.

This chain connects TRBV2 to TRBJ1-1; 8 bases map to TRBD1. Trimming cost V 7 bases and J 0 bases; bases outside gene matches: 7. This CDR3 has 15 amino acids. CDR1 and CDR2 (germline): SNHLY, FYNNEI. Here the CDR3 DNA reads TGTGCCAGCAATCAGGGGGCGGACGTGAACACTGAAGCTTTCTTT. Amino acid sequence: CASNQGADVNTEAFF.